A single T cell receptor (beta chain) is shown here with its context. Extracted from the samples, RNA was reverse transcribed into cDNA to serve as the sequencing template. The repertoire was sequenced with immunoSEQ multiplex PCR; TCRdb's copy has only in-frame clones and lacks some. The data contain about 99,000 clones, around 84% of them singletons. The sample is drawn from a study of CD8+ T cells in alopecia areata. V lost 2 bases and J lost 6; bases outside the gene matches: 11. Per the germline V gene, CDR1 is MDHEN and CDR2 is SYDVKM. This CDR3 contains 16 residues. Treatment indicated: oral pan-JAK inhibitor, 5-10 mg twice daily.

This sample comprised CD8+ T cells sorted from blood, obtained at roughly week 30, from a patient treated with tofacitinib. V and J are TRBV28 and TRBJ2-3, with 7 bases identical to TRBD1. The receptor was isolated from a human donor with alopecia areata. CDR3 residues: CASSLAVGPRGDTQYF. The CDR3 DNA reads TGTGCCAGCAGTTTAGCAGTCGGCCCCAGGGGGGATACGCAGTATTTT.